In this sample, the clone carrying this T cell receptor (beta chain) turned up many times. Its antigen is not known. In TCRdb, the 5' RACE reads were re-called with MiXCR into one record per CDR3 protein. The sample has 750,000 to 850,000 distinct CDR3 sequences, approximately 10% seen once. This record belongs to a study of CD8 T cells in ankylosing spondylitis. Study observations and caveats: It appeared that ankylosing spondylitis blood was characterized by a TCR beta motif of under ten highly homologous variants. Within matched ankylosing spondylitis synovial fluid, disease-linked clones were reportedly significantly enriched.

Germline values: CDR1 SGHTA, CDR2 FQGNSA. Deletions cut 4 bases from V and 1 base from J, with 9 bases between. The CDR3 is made up of 14 amino acids. The sequence came from a male donor with ankylosing spondylitis. The sample comprised blood, either unsorted or a sorted T cell fraction (not recorded which). The chain carries TRBV7-2 and TRBJ2-3; D is unresolved. CDR3 sequence: CASSSRLGTDTQYF. CDR3 nucleotide sequence: TGTGCCAGCAGCTCCCGCCTAGGCACAGATACGCAGTATTTT.